The 8 T cell receptor beta chains listed next were all sequenced from one sample in a study of T cell clusters in autoimmune cytopenias. TRB was amplified by touch-down multiplex PCR, primer pools A and B combined. TCRdb re-analyzed the multiplex PCR reads; it lists each CDR3 protein once, without DNA. This sample's clone table lists under 8,500 distinct CDR3 sequences. Some 38,000 genome equivalents of blood DNA were amplified for TRB. The sample also formed part of further work on T cell repertoires in aging, cancer and after chemotherapy.

Specimen: peripheral blood. These receptors all come from a human donor in good health.

The CDR3 region is CASSLGQGFQETQYF. The genes are TRBV27 and TRBJ2-5; TCRdb gives TRBD1 as the D gene, but with no DNA this cannot be confirmed. This CDR3 is 15 amino acids long. Germline V gene data show CDR1 as MNHEY and CDR2 as SMNVEV (reference sequence).

The rearrangement links TRBV5-5 to TRBJ2-6; without DNA, the TCRdb call of TRBD2 cannot be checked. The CDR3 length is 17 residues. Per the germline V gene, CDR1 is SGHKS and CDR2 is YYEKEE (reference sequence). This chain's CDR3 is CASSWGRAVGGANVLTF.

This chain links TRBV6-1 with TRBJ2-1; there is no DNA to check the TCRdb D call of TRBD1. Germline loops: CDR1 MNHNS, CDR2 SASEGT. This CDR3 is 15 amino acids long. The CDR3 loop is CASSLGTNTYNEQFF.

The chain combines TRBV5-4 with TRBJ2-7; the D gene TCRdb calls, TRBD1, cannot be checked with no DNA. Germline V gene data show CDR1 as SGHNT and CDR2 as YYREEE (reference sequence). The CDR3 spans 16 residues. The CDR3 reads CASSWDRGGAGSEQYF.

The V and J genes are TRBV19 and TRBJ1-1. The CDR3 is 13 residues long. CDR1 LNHDA and CDR2 SQIVND come from the germline V gene (reference sequence). The CDR3 spells CASLSDGNTEAFF.

The V call is TRBV19, the J call TRBJ1-5; with no DNA, the TCRdb D assignment of TRBD1 cannot be verified. The germline V gene has CDR1 LNHDA and CDR2 SQIVND (reference sequence). The CDR3 contains 17 residues. This chain's CDR3 is CASSIQDRGGRNQPQHF. The entire variable domain, with the rest obtained from reference TRBV19 and TRBJ1-5, is as follows: DGGITQSPKYLFRKEGQNVTLSCEQNLNHDAMYWYRQDPGQGLRLIYYSQIVNDFQKGDIAEGYSVSREKKESFPLTVTSAQKNPTAFYLCASSIQDRGGRNQPQHFGDGTRLSIL.

This clonotype is labeled medium-sized based on frequency. The chain couples TRBV5-4 to TRBJ2-1. Germline CDR1 and CDR2: SGHNT and YYREEE (reference sequence). This CDR3 has 15 residues. The CDR3 here is CASSSGTTITNEQFF.

The V gene is TRBV19, the J gene TRBJ2-3; the D gene TCRdb calls, TRBD1, cannot be checked with no DNA. Per germline, CDR1 LNHDA and CDR2 SQIVND (reference sequence). The CDR3 has 17 amino acids. The CDR3 reads CASSTGHVSVTTDTQYF.